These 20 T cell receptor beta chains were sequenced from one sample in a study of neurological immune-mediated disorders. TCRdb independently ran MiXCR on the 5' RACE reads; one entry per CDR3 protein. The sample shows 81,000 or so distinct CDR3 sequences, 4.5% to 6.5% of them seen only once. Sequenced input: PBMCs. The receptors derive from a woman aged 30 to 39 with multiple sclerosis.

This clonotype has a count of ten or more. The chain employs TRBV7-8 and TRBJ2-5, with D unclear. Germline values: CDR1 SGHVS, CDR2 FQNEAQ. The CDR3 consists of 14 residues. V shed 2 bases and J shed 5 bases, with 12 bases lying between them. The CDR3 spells CASSLTQSGETQYF. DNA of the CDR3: TGTGCCAGCAGCTTAACCCAATCCGGGGAGACCCAGTACTTC.

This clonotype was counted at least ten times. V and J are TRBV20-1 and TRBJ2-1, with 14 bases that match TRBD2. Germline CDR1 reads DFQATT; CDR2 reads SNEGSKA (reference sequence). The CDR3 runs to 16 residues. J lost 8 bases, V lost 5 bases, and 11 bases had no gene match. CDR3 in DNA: TGCAGTGCTCACGTCGGGACTAGCGGGAGAATGTATGAGCAGTTCTTC. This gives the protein CSAHVGTSGRMYEQFF.

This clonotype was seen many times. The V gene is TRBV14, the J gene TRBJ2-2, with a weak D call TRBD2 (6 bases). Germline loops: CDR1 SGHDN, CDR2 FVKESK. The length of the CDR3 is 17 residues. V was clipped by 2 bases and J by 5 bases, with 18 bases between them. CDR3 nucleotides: TGTGCCAGCAGCCAATGGGCAGGCGTCGGAGGGACCGGGGAGCTGTTTTTT. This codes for CASSQWAGVGGTGELFF.

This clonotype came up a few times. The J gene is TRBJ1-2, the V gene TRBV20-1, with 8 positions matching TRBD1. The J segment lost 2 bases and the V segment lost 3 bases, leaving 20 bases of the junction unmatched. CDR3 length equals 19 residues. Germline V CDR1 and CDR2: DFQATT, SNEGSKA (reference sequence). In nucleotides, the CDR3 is TGCAGTGCTAGTCCCTCAGGGGGCTCTCTCTCGGCTGGGAACTATGGCTACACCTTC. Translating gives CSASPSGGSLSAGNYGYTF.

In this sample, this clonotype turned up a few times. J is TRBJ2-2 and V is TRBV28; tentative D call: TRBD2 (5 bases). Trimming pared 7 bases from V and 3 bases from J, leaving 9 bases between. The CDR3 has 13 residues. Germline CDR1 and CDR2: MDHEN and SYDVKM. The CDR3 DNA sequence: TGTGCCAGCACCCCCGGGGACACCGGGGAGCTGTTTTTT. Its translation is CASTPGDTGELFF. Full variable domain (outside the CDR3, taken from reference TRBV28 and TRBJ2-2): DVKVTQSSRYLVKRTGEKVFLECVQDMDHENMFWYRQDPGLGLRLIYFSYDVKMKEKGDIPEGYSVSREKKERFSLILESASTNQTSMYLCASTPGDTGELFFGEGSRLTVL.

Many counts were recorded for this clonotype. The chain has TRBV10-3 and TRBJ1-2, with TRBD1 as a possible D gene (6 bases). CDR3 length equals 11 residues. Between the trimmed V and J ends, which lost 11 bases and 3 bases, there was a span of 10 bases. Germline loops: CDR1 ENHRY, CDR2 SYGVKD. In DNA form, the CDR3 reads TGTGCCTCCACAGGGTACTATGGCTACACCTTC. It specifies CASTGYYGYTF.

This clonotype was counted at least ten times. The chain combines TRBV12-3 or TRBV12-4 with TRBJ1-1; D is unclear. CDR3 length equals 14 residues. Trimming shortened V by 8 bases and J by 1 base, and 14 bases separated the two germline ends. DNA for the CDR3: TGTGCCAGCGCCGGTGGGAGGCGGAACACTGAAGCTTTCTTT. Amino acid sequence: CASAGGRRNTEAFF.

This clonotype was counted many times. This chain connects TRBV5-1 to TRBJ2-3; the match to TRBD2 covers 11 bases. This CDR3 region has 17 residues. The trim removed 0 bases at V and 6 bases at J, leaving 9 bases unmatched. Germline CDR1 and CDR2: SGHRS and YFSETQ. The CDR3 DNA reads TGCGCCAGCAGCTTGGAACCTAGCGGGGGGCCGAGGGATACGCAGTATTTT. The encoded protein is CASSLEPSGGPRDTQYF.

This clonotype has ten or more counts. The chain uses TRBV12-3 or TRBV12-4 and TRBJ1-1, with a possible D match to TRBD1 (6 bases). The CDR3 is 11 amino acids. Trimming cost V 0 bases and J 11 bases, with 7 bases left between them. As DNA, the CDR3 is TGTGCCAGCAGTTTAGCAGGGGGGGCTTTCTTT. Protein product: CASSLAGGAFF.

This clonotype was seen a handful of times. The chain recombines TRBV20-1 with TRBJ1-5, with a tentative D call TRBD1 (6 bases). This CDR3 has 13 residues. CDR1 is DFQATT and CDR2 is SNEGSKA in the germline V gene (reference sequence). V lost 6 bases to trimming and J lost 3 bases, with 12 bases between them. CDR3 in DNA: TGCAGTGCAGAGGGGGGCGTCAATCAGCCCCAGCATTTT. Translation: CSAEGGVNQPQHF.

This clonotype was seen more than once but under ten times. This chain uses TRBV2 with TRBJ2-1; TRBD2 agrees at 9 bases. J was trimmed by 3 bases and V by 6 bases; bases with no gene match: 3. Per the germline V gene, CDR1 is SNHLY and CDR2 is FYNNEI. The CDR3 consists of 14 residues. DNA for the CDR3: TGTGCCAGCAGAGGACTAGCGAGCTACAATGAGCAGTTCTTC. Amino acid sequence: CASRGLASYNEQFF.

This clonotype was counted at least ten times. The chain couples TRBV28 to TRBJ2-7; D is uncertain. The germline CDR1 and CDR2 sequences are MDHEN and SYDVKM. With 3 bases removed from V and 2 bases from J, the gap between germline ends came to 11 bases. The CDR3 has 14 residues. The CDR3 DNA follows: TGTGCCAGCAGTTTGGGTCAGCCTGCCTACGAGCAGTACTTC. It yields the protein CASSLGQPAYEQYF.

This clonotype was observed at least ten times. The CDR3 DNA follows: TGCGCCAGCAGCTTGGGGCAGGGTGGCGGCGAGACCCAGTACTTC. Protein: CASSLGQGGGETQYF. The J gene is TRBJ2-5, the V gene TRBV5-1, with a possible D match to TRBD1 (5 bases). V dropped 0 bases and J dropped 5 bases, with 14 bases sitting between them. The germline V gene has CDR1 SGHRS and CDR2 YFSETQ. CDR3 length: 15 residues.

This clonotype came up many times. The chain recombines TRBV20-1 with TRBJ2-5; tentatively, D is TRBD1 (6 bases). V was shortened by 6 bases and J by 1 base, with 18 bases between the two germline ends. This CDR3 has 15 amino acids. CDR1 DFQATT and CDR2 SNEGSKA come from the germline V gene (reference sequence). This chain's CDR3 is CSAISPTGPQETQYF. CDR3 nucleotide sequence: TGCAGTGCGATTTCACCGACAGGACCCCAAGAGACCCAGTACTTC.

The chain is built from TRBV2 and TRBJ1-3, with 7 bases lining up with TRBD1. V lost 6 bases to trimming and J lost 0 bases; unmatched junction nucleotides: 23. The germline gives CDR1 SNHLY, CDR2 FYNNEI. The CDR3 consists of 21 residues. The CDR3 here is CASRASVIPRDSYPSGNTIYF. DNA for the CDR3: TGTGCCAGCAGGGCCAGCGTCATCCCCCGGGACAGTTATCCCTCTGGAAACACCATATATTTT.

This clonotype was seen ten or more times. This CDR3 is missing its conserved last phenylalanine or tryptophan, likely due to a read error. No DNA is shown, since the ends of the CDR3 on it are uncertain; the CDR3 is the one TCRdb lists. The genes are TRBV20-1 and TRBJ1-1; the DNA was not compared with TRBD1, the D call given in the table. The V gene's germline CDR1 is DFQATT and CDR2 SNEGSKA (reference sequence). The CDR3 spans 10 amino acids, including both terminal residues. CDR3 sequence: CSAMGLQGGV.

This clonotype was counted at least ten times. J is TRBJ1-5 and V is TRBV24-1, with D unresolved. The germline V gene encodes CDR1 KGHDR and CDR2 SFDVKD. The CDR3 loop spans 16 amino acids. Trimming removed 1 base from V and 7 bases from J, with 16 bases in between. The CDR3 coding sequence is TGTGCCACCAGTGATTTAATGGTGGCACGCGGACAGCCCCAGCATTTT. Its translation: CATSDLMVARGQPQHF.

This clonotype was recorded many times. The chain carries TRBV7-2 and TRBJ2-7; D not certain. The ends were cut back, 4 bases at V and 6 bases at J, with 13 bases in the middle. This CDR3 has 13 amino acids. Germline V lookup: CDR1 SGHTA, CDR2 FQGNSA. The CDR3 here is CASSSAGRSEQYF. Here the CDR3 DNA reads TGTGCCAGCAGCTCTGCTGGTCGTTCCGAGCAGTACTTC.

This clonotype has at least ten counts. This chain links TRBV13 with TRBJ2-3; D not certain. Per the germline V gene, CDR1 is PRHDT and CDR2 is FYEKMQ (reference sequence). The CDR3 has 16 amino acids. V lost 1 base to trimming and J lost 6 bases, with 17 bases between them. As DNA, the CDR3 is TGTGCCAGCAGCTTAGCACGAGCGCGAGGTCCGGATACGCAGTATTTT. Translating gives CASSLARARGPDTQYF. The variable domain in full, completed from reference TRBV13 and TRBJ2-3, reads AAGVIQSPRHLIKEKRETATLKCYPIPRHDTVYWYQQGPGQDPQFLISFYEKMQSDKGSIPDRFSAQQFSDYHSELNMSSLELGDSALYFCASSLARARGPDTQYFGPGTRLTVL.

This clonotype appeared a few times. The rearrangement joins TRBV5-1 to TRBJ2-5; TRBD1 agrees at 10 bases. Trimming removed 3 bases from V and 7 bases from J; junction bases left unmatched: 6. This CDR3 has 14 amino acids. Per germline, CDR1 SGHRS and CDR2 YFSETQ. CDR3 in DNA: TGCGCCAGCAGCTCGTTGACAGGGGGCGGGACCCAGTACTTC. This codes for CASSSLTGGGTQYF. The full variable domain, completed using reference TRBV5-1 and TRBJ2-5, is KAGVTQTPRYLIKTRGQQVTLSCSPISGHRSVSWYQQTPGQGLQFLFEYFSETQRNKGNFPGRFSGRQFSNSRSEMNVSTLELGDSALYLCASSSLTGGGTQYFGPGTRLLVL.